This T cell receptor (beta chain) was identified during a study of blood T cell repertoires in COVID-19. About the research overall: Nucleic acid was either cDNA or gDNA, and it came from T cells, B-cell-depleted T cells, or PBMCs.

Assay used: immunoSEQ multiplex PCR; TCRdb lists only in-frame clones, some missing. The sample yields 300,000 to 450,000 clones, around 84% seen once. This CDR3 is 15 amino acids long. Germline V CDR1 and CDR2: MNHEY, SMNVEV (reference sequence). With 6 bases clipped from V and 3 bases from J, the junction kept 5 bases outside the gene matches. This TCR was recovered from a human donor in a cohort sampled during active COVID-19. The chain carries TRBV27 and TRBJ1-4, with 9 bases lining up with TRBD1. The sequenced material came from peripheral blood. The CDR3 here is CASRRTGVANEKLFF. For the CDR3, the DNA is TGTGCCAGCAGACGGACAGGGGTGGCTAATGAAAAACTGTTTTTT.